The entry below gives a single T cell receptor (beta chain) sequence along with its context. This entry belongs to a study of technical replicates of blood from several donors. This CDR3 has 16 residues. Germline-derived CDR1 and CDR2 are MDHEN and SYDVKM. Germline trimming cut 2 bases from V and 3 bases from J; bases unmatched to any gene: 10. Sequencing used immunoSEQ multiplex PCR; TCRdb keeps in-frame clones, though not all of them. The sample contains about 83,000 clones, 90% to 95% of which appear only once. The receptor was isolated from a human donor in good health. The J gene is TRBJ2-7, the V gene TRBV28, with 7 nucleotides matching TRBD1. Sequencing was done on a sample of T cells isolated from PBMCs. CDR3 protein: CASSLRGTVIYYEQYF. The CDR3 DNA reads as TGTGCCAGCAGTTTAAGAGGGACAGTAATTTACTACGAGCAGTACTTC.